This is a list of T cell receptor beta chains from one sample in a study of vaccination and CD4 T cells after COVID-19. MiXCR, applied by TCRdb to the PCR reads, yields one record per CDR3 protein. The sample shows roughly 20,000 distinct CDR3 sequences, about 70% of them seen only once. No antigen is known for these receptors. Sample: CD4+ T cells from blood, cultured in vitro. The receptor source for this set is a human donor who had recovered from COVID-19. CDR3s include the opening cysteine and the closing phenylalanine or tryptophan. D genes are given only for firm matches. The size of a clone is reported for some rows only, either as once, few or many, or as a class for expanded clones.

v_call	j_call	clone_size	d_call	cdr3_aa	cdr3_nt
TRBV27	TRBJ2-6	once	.	CASSLSAGPSGANVLTF	TGTGCCAGCAGTTTATCGGCAGGCCCGTCTGGGGCCAACGTCCTGACTTTC
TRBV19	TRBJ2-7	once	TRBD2	CASKPLAEAYEQYF	TGTGCCAGTAAGCCTCTAGCGGAGGCCTACGAGCAGTACTTC
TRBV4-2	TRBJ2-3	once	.	CASSQAGGARDTQYF	TGTGCCAGCAGCCAAGCCGGGGGAGCGAGAGATACGCAGTATTTT
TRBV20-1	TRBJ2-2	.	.	CSAPRPGFAVTGELFF	TGCAGTGCTCCTCGGCCGGGCTTCGCTGTGACCGGGGAGCTGTTTTTT
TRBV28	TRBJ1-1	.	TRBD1	CASSLGDRMNTEAFF	TGTGCCAGCAGTCTTGGGGACAGGATGAACACTGAAGCTTTCTTT
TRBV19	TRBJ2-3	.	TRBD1	CASTPRTGAPDTQYF	TGTGCCAGTACCCCCAGGACAGGGGCCCCAGATACGCAGTATTTT
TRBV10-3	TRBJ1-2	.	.	CAISEDRKYGYTF	TGTGCCATCAGTGAAGACAGGAAATATGGCTACACCTTC
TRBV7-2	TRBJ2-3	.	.	CASSLGMGHTDTQYF	TGTGCCAGCAGCTTAGGAATGGGCCATACAGATACGCAGTATTTT
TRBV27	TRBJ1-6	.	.	CASSFRPYPPNSPLHF	TGTGCCAGCAGTTTTAGGCCTTACCCCCCGAATTCACCCCTCCACTTT
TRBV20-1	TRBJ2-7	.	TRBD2	CSARASGRASEQYF	TGCAGTGCTAGGGCTAGCGGGAGGGCGAGCGAGCAGTACTTC
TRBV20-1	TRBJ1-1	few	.	CSARRTVLNTEAFF	TGCAGTGCTAGGCGGACAGTGCTGAACACTGAAGCTTTCTTT
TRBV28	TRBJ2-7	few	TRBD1	CASIPVKDRSYEQYF	TGTGCCAGCATTCCGGTTAAGGACAGGTCCTACGAGCAGTACTTC
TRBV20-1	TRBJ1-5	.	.	CSAYRVGRNQPQHF	TGCAGTGCTTACAGGGTTGGGCGCAATCAGCCCCAGCATTTT